These T cell receptor beta chains were read from a single sample in a study of shared clonotypes between healthy human individuals. Sequencing was performed with immunoSEQ multiplex PCR; in TCRdb, only in-frame clones are kept and a portion is missing. The sample has over 850,000 clones, around three quarters seen once. Sequencing input: memory CD4+ T cells from PBMCs. Receptors originate from a young man in good health. Some clones in this sample may be carry-over from other donors' samples. Both conserved end residues are part of each CDR3. A D gene is named only where the DNA matches it firmly. The listing skips clone size in some rows; elsewhere it reads once, few, many or a size class.

CDR3 DNA: TGTGCCAGCAATAGCTCAGGGCCCTTTTATGGCTACACCTTC
CDR3 protein: CASNSSGPFYGYTF
clone size: -
D gene: -
V gene: TRBV6-1
J gene: TRBJ1-2

CDR3 DNA: TGCGCCAGCAGCTTGGGTAGCGCTAGCTCTGGGGCCAACGTCCTGACTTTC
CDR3 protein: CASSLGSASSGANVLTF
clone size: -
D gene: -
V gene: TRBV5-1
J gene: TRBJ2-6

CDR3 DNA: TGTGCCAGCAGCCGCCCGGGACAGAGCTATGGCTACACCTTC
CDR3 protein: CASSRPGQSYGYTF
clone size: -
D gene: TRBD1
V gene: TRBV11-2
J gene: TRBJ1-2

CDR3 DNA: TGTGCCAGTAGACCGAGTATTTATCCCGGGACTAGCTTATACACAGATACGCAGTATTTT
CDR3 protein: CASRPSIYPGTSLYTDTQYF
clone size: -
D gene: TRBD2
V gene: TRBV19
J gene: TRBJ2-3

CDR3 DNA: TGTGCCAGCAGCTCAGACCTCCTTAGCGGAGAGACCCAGTACTTC
CDR3 protein: CASSSDLLSGETQYF
clone size: once
D gene: -
V gene: TRBV11-1
J gene: TRBJ2-5

CDR3 DNA: TGTGCCAGCAGCCAAAGGGGACTAGTTCCCCAATTGATGACTTACGAGCAGTACTTC
CDR3 protein: CASSQRGLVPQLMTYEQYF
clone size: -
D gene: TRBD2
V gene: TRBV7-9
J gene: TRBJ2-7

CDR3 DNA: TGTGCCAGCAGTTACGTTGCAGGGGGCGGCGCGTTTGAGCAGTTCTTC
CDR3 protein: CASSYVAGGGAFEQFF
clone size: once
D gene: TRBD1
V gene: TRBV6-5
J gene: TRBJ2-1

CDR3 DNA: TGTGCCAGCAGGAACAGAAAGCAGTTCTTC
CDR3 protein: CASRNRKQFF
clone size: once
D gene: -
V gene: TRBV2
J gene: TRBJ2-1

CDR3 DNA: TGTGCAAGTCGCTTACTAGCGGGAGGCCTGAGCTCCTACGAGCAGTACTTC
CDR3 protein: CASRLLAGGLSSYEQYF
clone size: -
D gene: -
V gene: TRBV12-2
J gene: TRBJ2-7

CDR3 DNA: TGTGCCAGCAGCTTGGCCCGGGTATCACCTGAGCAGTTCTTC
CDR3 protein: CASSLARVSPEQFF
clone size: once
D gene: -
V gene: TRBV7-9
J gene: TRBJ2-1

CDR3 DNA: TGTGCCAGCAGTGAAGTGAGGGAGCAGTACTTC
CDR3 protein: CASSEVREQYF
clone size: -
D gene: -
V gene: TRBV6-5
J gene: TRBJ2-7

CDR3 DNA: TGCGCCAGCAGCTCGCGAGGGGTATCGGTGGATGAGCAGTTCTTC
CDR3 protein: CASSSRGVSVDEQFF
clone size: -
D gene: -
V gene: TRBV5-1
J gene: TRBJ2-1

CDR3 DNA: TGTGCCAGCAGCACACTGGGAGGCAAGACGTATGGCTACACCTTC
CDR3 protein: CASSTLGGKTYGYTF
clone size: -
D gene: -
V gene: TRBV7-3
J gene: TRBJ1-2

CDR3 DNA: TGTGCCAGCCCCCCCAACCCGAGCCTCGGTAGCAATCAGCCCCAGCATTTT
CDR3 protein: CASPPNPSLGSNQPQHF
clone size: -
D gene: -
V gene: TRBV28
J gene: TRBJ1-5

CDR3 DNA: TGTGCCATCAGTGATGCGGGAATGAACACTGAAGCTTTCTTT
CDR3 protein: CAISDAGMNTEAFF
clone size: -
D gene: -
V gene: TRBV10-3
J gene: TRBJ1-1

CDR3 DNA: TGTGCCAGCTCACCATTGGGGGGCCTGACGGATGGCTACACCTTC
CDR3 protein: CASSPLGGLTDGYTF
clone size: -
D gene: -
V gene: TRBV18
J gene: TRBJ1-2

CDR3 DNA: TGTGCCAGCAGCTTATCAGGGGACGGCAGCGGCTACACCTTC
CDR3 protein: CASSLSGDGSGYTF
clone size: -
D gene: -
V gene: TRBV11-1
J gene: TRBJ1-2

CDR3 DNA: TGTGCCAGCAGCCTTCAGGGGGCCGGGGCCTATGGCTACACCTTC
CDR3 protein: CASSLQGAGAYGYTF
clone size: -
D gene: TRBD1
V gene: TRBV14
J gene: TRBJ1-2

CDR3 DNA: TGTGCCAGCAGCCGAGGATGGGGCACTAACTATGGCTACACCTTC
CDR3 protein: CASSRGWGTNYGYTF
clone size: -
D gene: -
V gene: TRBV5-4
J gene: TRBJ1-2

CDR3 DNA: TGTGCCAGCAGTGCTGCGGGAGGGGTCACCGGGGAGCTGTTTTTT
CDR3 protein: CASSAAGGVTGELFF
clone size: -
D gene: TRBD2
V gene: TRBV6-4
J gene: TRBJ2-2

CDR3 DNA: TGCAGCGTCTTACAGGGGTCGTGGGACACCGGGGAGCTGTTTTTT
CDR3 protein: CSVLQGSWDTGELFF
clone size: many
D gene: TRBD1
V gene: TRBV29-1
J gene: TRBJ2-2

CDR3 DNA: TGTGCCAGCAGCCAGACTCTACTTGTCGGGGGACTAGGATCAAACGAGCAGTACTTC
CDR3 protein: CASSQTLLVGGLGSNEQYF
clone size: -
D gene: TRBD2
V gene: TRBV7-3
J gene: TRBJ2-7